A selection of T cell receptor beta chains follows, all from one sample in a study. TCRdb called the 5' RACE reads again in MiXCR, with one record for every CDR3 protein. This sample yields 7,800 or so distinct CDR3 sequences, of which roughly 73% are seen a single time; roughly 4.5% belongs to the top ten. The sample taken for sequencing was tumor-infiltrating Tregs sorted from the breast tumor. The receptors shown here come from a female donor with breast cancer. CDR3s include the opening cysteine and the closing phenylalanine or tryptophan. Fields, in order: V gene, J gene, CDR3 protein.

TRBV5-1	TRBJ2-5	CASSLVVAEETQYF
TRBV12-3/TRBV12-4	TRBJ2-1	CASTPDPSYNEQFF
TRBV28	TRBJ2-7	CASSPTSGRFEQYF
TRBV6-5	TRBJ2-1	CASSHGLAGGSINNEQFF
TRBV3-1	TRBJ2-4	CASREGGGNIQYF
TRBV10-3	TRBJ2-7	CAISETPQTYEQYF
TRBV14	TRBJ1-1	CASSQWGRVNTEAFF
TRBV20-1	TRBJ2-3	CSARLTGGAEDTQYF
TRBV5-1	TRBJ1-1	CASSPGSLQNTEAFF
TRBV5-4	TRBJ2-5	CASSHGIAELQETQYF
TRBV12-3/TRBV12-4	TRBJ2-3	CASTLRTSGRRDTQYF
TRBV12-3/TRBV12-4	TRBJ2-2	CASSFTGELFF
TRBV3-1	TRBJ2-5	CASSQEGEQPGETQYF
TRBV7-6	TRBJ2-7	CASSREGKTYEQYF
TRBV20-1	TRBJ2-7	CSARELLAGAYEQYF
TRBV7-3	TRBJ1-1	CASSLTYRGRSSEAFF
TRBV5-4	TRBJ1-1	CASKTQGAGNTEAFF
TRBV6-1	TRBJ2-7	CASSQERGYEQYF
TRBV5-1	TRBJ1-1	CASSLGGRPEAFF
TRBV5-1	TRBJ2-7	CASRTGTTSYEQYF
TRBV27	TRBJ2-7	CASSLSFLSYEQYF
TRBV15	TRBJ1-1	CATSRDLTAEAFF
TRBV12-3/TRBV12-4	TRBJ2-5	CASSLGLAGKETQYF
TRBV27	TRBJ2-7	CASAGQGFGMGEQYF
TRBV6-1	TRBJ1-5	CASSEARGRGVRGNQPQHF
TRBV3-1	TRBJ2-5	CASSHPVGQVETQYF
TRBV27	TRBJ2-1	CASSLDRVGRLGQFF